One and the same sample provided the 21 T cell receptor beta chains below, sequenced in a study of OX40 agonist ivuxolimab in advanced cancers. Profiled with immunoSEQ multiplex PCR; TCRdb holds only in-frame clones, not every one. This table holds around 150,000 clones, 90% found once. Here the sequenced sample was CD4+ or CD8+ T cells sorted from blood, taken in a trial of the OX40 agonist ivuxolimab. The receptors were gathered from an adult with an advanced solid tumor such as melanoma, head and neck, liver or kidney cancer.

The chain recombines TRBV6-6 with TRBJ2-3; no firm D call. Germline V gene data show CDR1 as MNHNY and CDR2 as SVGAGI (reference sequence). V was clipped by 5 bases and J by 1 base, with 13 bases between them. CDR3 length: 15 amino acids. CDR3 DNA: TGTGCCAGCAGTCTCCCGGGTCCCGGCACAGATACGCAGTATTTT. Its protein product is CASSLPGPGTDTQYF.

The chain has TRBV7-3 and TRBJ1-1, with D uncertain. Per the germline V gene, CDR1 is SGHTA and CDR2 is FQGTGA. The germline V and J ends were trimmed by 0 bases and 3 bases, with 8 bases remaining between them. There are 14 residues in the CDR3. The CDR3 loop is CASSLTLSHTEAFF. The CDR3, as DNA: TGTGCCAGCAGCTTAACCCTTAGCCACACTGAAGCTTTCTTT. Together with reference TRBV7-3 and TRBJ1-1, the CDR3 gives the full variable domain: GAGVSQTPSNKVTEKGKYVELRCDPISGHTALYWYRQSLGQGPEFLIYFQGTGAADDSGLPNDRFFAVRPEGSVSTLKIQRTERGDSAVYLCASSLTLSHTEAFFGQGTRLTVV.

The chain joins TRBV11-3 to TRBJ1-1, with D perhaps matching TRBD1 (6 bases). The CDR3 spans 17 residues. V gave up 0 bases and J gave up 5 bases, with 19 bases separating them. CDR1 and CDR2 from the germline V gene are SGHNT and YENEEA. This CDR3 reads CASSLDGPRGGETEAFF. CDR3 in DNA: TGTGCCAGCAGCTTAGACGGGCCACGGGGGGGCGAAACTGAAGCTTTCTTT.

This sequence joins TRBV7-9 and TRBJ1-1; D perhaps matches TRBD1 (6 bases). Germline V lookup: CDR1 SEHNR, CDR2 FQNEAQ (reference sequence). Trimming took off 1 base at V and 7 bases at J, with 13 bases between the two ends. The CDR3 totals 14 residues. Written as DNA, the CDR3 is TGTGCCAGCAGCTTAGACAGAATCAGGGGTGAAGCTTTCTTT. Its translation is CASSLDRIRGEAFF.

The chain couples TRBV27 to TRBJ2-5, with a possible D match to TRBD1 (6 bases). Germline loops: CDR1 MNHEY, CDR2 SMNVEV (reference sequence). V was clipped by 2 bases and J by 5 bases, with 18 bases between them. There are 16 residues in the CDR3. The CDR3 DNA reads TGTGCCAGCAGTTTAGCGTGGGGCAGGGGATGGGAGACCCAGTACTTC. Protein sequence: CASSLAWGRGWETQYF.

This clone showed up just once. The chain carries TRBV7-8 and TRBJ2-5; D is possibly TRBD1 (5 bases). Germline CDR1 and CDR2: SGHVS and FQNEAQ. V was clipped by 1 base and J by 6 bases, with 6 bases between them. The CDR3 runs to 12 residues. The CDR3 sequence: CASSLEGKTQYF. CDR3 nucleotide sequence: TGTGCCAGCAGCTTAGAGGGGAAGACCCAGTACTTC.

The CDR3 here is CSVPGQGTDTQYF. The CDR3 DNA sequence: TGCAGCGTTCCGGGACAGGGCACAGATACGCAGTATTTT. The rearrangement joins TRBV29-1 to TRBJ2-3; 8 bases align to TRBD1. The J segment lost 1 base and the V segment lost 5 bases, leaving 2 bases of the junction unmatched. Germline assignment: CDR1 SQVTM and CDR2 ANQGSEA. This CDR3 region has 13 residues.

This CDR3 reads CASSLDRQLTYEQYF. In DNA, the CDR3 is TGTGCCAGCAGCTTAGACAGACAGCTGACCTACGAGCAGTACTTC. The chain links TRBV7-2 to TRBJ2-5, with D maybe TRBD1 (5 bases). The closer fit of TRBJ2-7 to the DNA end suggests the J call may be wrong. Germline V gives CDR1 SGHTA, CDR2 FQGNSA. There are 15 residues in the CDR3.

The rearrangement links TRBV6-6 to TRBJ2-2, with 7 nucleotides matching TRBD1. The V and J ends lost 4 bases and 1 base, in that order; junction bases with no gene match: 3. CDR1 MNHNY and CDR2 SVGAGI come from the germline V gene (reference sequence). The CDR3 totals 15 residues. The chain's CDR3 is CASSSGQLNTGELFF. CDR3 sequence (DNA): TGTGCCAGCAGTTCGGGACAGCTGAACACCGGGGAGCTGTTTTTT.

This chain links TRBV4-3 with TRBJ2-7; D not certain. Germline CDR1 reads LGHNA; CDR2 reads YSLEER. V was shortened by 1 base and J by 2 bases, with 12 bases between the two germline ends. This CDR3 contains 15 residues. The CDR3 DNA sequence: TGCGCCAGCAGCCAAGGTAAGACTGTGCCCTACGAGCAGTACTTC. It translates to CASSQGKTVPYEQYF.

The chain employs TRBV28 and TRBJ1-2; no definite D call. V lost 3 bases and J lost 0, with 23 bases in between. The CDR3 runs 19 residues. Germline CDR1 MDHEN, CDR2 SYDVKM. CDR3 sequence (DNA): TGTGCCAGCAGTTTCATACTTGTGTCCCGGAACCCCTCTAACTATGGCTACACCTTC. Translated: CASSFILVSRNPSNYGYTF.

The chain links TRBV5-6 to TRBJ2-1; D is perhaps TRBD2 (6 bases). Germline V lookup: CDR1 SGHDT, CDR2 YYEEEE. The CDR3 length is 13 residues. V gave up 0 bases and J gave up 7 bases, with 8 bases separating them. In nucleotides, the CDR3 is TGTGCCAGCAGCTTGGCCGGGGGAAATGAGCAGTTCTTC. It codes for CASSLAGGNEQFF.

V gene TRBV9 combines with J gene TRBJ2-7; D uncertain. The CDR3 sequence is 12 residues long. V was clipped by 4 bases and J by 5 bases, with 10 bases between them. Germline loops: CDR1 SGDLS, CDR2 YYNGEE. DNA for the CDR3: TGTGCCAGCAGCTCAAATGGGGACGAGCAGTACTTC. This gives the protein CASSSNGDEQYF.

In DNA, the CDR3 is TGTGCCTGGACTCCCGGGACAGGGAATCTTGAGACCCAGTACTTC. Residues: CAWTPGTGNLETQYF. V is TRBV30 and J is TRBJ2-5, with 9 bases that match TRBD1. CDR1 is GTSNPN, CDR2 SVGIG, per germline (reference sequence). The length of the CDR3 is 15 residues. V trimming: 4 bases; J trimming: 5 bases; junction bases outside the gene matches: 11. The complete variable domain, with remaining parts taken from reference TRBV30 and TRBJ2-5, reads SQTIHQWPATLVQPVGSPLSLECTVEGTSNPNLYWYRQAAGRGLQLLFYSVGIGQISSEVPQNLSASRPQDRQFILSSKKLLLSDSGFYLCAWTPGTGNLETQYFGPGTRLLVL.

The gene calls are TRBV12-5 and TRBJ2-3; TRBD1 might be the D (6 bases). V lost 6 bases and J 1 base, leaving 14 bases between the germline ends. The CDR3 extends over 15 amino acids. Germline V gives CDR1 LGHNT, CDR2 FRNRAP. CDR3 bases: TGTGCTAGTGGCCCAGGGGATAGCGGCACAGATACGCAGTATTTT. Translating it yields CASGPGDSGTDTQYF. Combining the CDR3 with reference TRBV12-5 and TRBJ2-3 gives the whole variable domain DARVTQTPRHKVTEMGQEVTMRCQPILGHNTVFWYRQTMMQGLELLAYFRNRAPLDDSGMPKDRFSAEMPDATLATLKIQPSEPRDSAVYFCASGPGDSGTDTQYFGPGTRLTVL.

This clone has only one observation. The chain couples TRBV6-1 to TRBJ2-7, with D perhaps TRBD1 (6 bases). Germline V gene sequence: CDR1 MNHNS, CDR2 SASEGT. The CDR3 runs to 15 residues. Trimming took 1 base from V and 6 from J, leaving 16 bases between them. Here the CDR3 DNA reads TGTGCCAGCAGTGAAGGGACAGCTATCCTAGGCGAGCAGTACTTC. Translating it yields CASSEGTAILGEQYF.

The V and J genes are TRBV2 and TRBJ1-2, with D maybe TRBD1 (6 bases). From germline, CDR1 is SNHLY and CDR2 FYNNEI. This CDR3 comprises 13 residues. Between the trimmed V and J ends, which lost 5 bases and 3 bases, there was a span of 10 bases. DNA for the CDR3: TGTGCCAGCAGTAGAGGACAGTACTATGGCTACACCTTC. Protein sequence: CASSRGQYYGYTF.

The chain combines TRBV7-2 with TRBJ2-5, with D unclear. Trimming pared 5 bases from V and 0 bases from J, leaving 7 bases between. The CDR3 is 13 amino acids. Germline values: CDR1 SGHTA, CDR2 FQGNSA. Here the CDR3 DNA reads TGTGCCAGCAGCCCATCGTACCAAGAGACCCAGTACTTC. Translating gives CASSPSYQETQYF.

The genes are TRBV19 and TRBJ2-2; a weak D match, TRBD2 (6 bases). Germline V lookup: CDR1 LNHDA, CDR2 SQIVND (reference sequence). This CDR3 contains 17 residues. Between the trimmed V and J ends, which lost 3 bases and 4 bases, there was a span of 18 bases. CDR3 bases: TGTGCCAGTAGTATCACACCGGGAGCATCGGGCACCGGGGAGCTGTTTTTT. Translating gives CASSITPGASGTGELFF.

CDR3 in DNA: TGTGCCAGCAGTGAGACAGGGCGCTACGAGCAGTACTTC. This gives the protein CASSETGRYEQYF. The V and J genes are TRBV2 and TRBJ2-5, with 7 positions matching TRBD1. Gene TRBJ2-7 matches the end of the DNA better, so the J call may be wrong. The germline V gene has CDR1 SNHLY and CDR2 FYNNEI. The CDR3 is 13 residues long.

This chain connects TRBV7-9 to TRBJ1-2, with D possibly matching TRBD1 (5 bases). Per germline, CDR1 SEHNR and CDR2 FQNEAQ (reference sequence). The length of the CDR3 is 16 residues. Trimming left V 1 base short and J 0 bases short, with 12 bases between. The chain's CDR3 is CASSLDGGQANYGYTF. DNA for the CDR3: TGTGCCAGCAGCTTAGATGGGGGTCAAGCTAACTATGGCTACACCTTC.